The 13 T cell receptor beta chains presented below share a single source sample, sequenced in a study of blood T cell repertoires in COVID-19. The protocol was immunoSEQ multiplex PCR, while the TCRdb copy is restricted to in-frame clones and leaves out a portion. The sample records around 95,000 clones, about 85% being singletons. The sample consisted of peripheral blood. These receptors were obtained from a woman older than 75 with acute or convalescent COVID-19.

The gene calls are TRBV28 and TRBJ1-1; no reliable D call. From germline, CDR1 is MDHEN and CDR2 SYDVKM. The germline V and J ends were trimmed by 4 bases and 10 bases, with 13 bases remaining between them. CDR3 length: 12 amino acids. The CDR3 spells CASSSLGRVAFF. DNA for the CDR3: TGTGCCAGCAGTTCCTTAGGGAGAGTAGCTTTCTTT. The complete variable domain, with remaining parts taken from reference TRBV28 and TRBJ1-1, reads DVKVTQSSRYLVKRTGEKVFLECVQDMDHENMFWYRQDPGLGLRLIYFSYDVKMKEKGDIPEGYSVSREKKERFSLILESASTNQTSMYLCASSSLGRVAFFGQGTRLTVV.

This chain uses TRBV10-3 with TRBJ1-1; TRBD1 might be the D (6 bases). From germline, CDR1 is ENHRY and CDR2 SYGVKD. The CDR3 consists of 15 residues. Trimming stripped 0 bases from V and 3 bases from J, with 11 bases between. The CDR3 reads CAISESMGGHTEAFF. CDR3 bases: TGTGCCATCAGTGAGTCCATGGGGGGGCACACTGAAGCTTTCTTT.

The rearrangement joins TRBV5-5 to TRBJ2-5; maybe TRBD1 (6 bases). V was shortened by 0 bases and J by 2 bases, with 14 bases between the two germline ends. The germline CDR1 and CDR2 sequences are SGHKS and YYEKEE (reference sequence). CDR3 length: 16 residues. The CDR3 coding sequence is TGTGCCAGCAGCTTGGGAGTGGGACAACGGCAAGAGACCCAGTACTTC. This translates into CASSLGVGQRQETQYF.

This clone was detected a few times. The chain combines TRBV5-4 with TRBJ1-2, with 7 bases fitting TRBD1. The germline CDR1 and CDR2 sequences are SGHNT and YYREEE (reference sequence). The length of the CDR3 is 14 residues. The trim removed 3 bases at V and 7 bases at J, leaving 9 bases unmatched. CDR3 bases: TGTGCCAGCAGCTATGGACAGGCGGGGGGTGGCTACACCTTC. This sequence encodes CASSYGQAGGGYTF.

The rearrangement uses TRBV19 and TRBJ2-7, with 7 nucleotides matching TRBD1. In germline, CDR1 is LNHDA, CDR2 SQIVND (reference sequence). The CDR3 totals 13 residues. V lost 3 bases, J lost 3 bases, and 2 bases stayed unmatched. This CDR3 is CASSITGVYEQYF. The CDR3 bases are TGTGCCAGTAGTATCACAGGGGTCTACGAGCAGTACTTC.

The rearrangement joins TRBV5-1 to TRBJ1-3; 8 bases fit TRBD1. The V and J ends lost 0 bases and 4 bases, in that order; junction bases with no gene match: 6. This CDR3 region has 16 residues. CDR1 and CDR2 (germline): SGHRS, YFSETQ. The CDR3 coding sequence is TGCGCCAGCAGCTTGGAGGGGACAGGTGAAGGAAACACCATATATTTT. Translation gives CASSLEGTGEGNTIYF.

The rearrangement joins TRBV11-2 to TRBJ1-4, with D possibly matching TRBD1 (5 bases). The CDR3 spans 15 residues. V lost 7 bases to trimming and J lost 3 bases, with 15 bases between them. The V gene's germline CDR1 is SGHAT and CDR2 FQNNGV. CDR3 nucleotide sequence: TGTGCCAGCACCCAGGACATCGGATCTAATGAAAAACTGTTTTTT. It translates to CASTQDIGSNEKLFF.

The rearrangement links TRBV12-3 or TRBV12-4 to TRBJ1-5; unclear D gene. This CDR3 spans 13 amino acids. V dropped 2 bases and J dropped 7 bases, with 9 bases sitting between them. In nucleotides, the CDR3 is TGTGCCAGCAGTTTACCCCCGGGGCAGCCCCAGCATTTT. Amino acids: CASSLPPGQPQHF.

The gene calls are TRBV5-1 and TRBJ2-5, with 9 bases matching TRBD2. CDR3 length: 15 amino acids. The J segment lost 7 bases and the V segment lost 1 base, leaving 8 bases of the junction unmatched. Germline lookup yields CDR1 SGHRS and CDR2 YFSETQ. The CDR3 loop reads CASSLPSGGRVTQYF. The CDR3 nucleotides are TGCGCCAGCAGCTTGCCCAGCGGGGGGAGGGTGACCCAGTACTTC.

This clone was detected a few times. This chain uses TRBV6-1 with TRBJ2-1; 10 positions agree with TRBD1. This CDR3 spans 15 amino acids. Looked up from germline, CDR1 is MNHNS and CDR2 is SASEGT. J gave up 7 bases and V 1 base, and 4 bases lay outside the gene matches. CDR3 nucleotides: TGTGCCAGCAGTGAAGGACAGGGGGCGGATAATGAGCAGTTCTTC. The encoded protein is CASSEGQGADNEQFF.

This CDR3 is CACGTGGTEAFF. The CDR3, as DNA: TGTGCCTGTGGGACAGGGGGCACTGAAGCTTTCTTT. This rearrangement joins TRBV30 to TRBJ1-1, with 11 bases matching TRBD1. The ends lost 6 bases at V and 4 bases at J; junction bases unmatched: 1. The V gene's germline CDR1 is GTSNPN and CDR2 SVGIG (reference sequence). The CDR3 contains 12 residues.

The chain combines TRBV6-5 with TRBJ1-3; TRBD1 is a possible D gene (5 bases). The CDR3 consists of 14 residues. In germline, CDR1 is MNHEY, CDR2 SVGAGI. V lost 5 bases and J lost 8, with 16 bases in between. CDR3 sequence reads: CASSRTREGYTIYF. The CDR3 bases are TGTGCCAGCAGTAGGACGAGGGAGGGGTACACCATATATTTT.

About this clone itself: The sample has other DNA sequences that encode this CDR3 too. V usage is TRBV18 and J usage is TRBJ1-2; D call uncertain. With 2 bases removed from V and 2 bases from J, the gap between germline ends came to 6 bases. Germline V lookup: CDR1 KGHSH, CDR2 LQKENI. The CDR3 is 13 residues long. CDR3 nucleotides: TGTGCCAGCTCACCAGAAGCAAACTATGGCTACACCTTC. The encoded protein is CASSPEANYGYTF.